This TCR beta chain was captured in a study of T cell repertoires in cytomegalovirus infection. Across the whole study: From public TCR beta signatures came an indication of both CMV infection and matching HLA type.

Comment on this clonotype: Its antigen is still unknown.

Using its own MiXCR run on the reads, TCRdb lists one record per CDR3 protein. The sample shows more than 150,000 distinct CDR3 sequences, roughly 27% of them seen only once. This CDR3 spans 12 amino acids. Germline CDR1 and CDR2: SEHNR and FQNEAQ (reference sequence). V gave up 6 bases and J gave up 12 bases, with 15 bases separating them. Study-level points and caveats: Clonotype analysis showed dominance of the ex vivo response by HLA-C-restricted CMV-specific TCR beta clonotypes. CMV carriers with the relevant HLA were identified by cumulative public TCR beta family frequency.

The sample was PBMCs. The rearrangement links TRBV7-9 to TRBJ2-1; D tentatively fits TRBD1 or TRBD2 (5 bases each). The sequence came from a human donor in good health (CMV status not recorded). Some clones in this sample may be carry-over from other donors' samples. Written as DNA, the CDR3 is TGTGCCAGCAGTTCTGAGGGACGAACGCAGTTCTTC. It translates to CASSSEGRTQFF. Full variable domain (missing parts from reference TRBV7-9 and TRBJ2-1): DTGVSQNPRHKITKRGQNVTFRCDPISEHNRLYWYRQTLGQGPEFLTYFQNEAQLEKSRLLSDRFSAERPKGSFSTLEIQRTEQGDSAMYLCASSSEGRTQFFGPGTRLTVL.